This TCR beta chain was observed in a study of blood T cells in healthy people across ages. The authors drew around 9.3 milliliters of peripheral blood from each donor. Through a sample-barcoded 5' primer and a J-beta primer mix, a second PCR was run for roughly 6 to 12 cycles. MiXCR was run by TCRdb on the 5' RACE reads, yielding one entry per CDR3 protein. The data contain hundreds of thousands of distinct CDR3 sequences, just over 55% of them seen just once; the ten biggest clones take up under 30%. This CDR3 is built from 14 residues. Trimming cost V 2 bases and J 6 bases, with 13 bases left between them. Study-wide points: Long-lived donors exceeded aged donors in naive CD4+ cells and diversity. Samples with more naive T cells showed higher observed beta diversity. The recorded TCR beta diversity per million T cells decreased in a roughly linear manner with age.

This clonotype has just a few counts. The target antigen is unknown. V and J are TRBV12-3 or TRBV12-4 and TRBJ1-2, with TRBD1 as a possible D gene (5 bases). Input material: blood. The clonotype was recovered from a man aged 40-55 years in good health. CDR3 DNA sequence: TGTGCCAGCAGTTTAAGCGGCACAGGCGATGGCTACACCTTC. It codes for CASSLSGTGDGYTF.